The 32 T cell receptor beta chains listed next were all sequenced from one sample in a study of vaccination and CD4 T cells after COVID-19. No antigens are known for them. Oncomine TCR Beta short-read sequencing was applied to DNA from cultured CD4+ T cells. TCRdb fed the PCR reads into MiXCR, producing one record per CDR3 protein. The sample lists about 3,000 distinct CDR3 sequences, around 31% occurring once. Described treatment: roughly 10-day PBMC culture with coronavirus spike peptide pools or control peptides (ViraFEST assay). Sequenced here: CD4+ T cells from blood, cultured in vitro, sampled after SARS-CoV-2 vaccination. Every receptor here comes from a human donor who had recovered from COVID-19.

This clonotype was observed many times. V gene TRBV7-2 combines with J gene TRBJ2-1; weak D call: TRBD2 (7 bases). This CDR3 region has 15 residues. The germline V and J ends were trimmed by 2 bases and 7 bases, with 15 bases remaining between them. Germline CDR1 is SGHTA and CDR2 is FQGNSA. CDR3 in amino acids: CASSLSGGASNEQFF. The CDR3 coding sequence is TGTGCCAGCAGCTTAAGTGGGGGGGCCTCAAATGAGCAGTTCTTC.

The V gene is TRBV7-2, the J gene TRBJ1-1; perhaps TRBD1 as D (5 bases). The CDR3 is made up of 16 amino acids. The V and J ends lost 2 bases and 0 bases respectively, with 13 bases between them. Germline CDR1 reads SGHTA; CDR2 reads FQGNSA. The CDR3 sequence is CASSLLGGALNTEAFF. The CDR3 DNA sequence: TGTGCCAGCAGCTTATTGGGCGGGGCCCTGAACACTGAAGCTTTCTTT.

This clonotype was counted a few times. The CDR3 nucleotides read TGTGCCAGCAGCTCTTTGGAGACAGGGGCCGGGGAGCTGTTTTTT. It specifies CASSSLETGAGELFF. The gene calls are TRBV28 and TRBJ2-2, with 8 bases aligning to TRBD1. The CDR3 consists of 15 residues. V shed 6 bases, J shed 6 bases, and the junction held 9 bases outside the gene matches. In germline, CDR1 is MDHEN, CDR2 SYDVKM.

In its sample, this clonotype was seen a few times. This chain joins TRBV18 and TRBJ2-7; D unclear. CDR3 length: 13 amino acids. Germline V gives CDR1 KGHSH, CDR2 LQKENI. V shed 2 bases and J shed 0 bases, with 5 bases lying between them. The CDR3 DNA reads TGTGCCAGCTCACCAGGGATCTCCTACGAGCAGTACTTC. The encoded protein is CASSPGISYEQYF.

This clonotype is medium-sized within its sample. The CDR3 sequence is CASGRHEQFF. CDR3 in DNA: TGTGCCAGCGGGAGGCATGAGCAGTTCTTC. The chain employs TRBV27 and TRBJ2-1, with a tentative D call TRBD2 (6 bases). Germline V lookup: CDR1 MNHEY, CDR2 SMNVEV (reference sequence). The length of the CDR3 is 10 residues. V shed 8 bases and J shed 8 bases, with 7 bases lying between them.

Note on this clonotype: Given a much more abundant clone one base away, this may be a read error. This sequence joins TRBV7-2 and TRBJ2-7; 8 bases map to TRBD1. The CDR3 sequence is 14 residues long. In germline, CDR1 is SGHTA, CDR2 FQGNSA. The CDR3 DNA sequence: TGTGCCAGCAGCCAACAGGGGGTGGTGTACGAGCGGTACTTC. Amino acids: CASSQQGVVYERYF.

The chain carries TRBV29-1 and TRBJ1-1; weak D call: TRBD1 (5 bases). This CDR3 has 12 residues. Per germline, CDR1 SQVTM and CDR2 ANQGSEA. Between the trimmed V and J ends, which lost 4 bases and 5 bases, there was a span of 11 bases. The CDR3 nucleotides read TGCAGCGTTGGTCGGGGCGGAACTGAAGCTTTCTTT. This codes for CSVGRGGTEAFF.

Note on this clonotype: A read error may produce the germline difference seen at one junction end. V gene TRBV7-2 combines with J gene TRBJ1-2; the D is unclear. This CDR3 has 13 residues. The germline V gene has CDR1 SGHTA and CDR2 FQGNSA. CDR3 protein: CARSSYLTSGYTF. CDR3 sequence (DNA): TGTGCCCGCAGCTCCTACCTAACCTCGGGCTACACCTTC.

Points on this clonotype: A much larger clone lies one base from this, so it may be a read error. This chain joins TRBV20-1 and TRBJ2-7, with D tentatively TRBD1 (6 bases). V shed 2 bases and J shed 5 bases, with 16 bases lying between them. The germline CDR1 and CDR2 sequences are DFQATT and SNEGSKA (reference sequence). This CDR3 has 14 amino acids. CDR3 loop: CSARYRVKFNEQYF. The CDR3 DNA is TGCAGTGCTAGATACAGGGTCAAGTTCAACGAGCAGTACTTC.

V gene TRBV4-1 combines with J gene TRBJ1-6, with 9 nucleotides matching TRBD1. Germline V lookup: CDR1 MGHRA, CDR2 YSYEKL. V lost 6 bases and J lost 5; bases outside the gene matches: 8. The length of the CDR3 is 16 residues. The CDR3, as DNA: TGCGCCAGCAGACGAGGGACAGGGTTTAATAATTCACCCCTCCACTTT. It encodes CASRRGTGFNNSPLHF.

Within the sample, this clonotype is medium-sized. CDR3 in DNA: TGTGCCAGCAGCGCAGACAGGGGTTCGCCCCAGCATTTT. This codes for CASSADRGSPQHF. The chain couples TRBV7-2 to TRBJ1-5; 8 bases agree with TRBD1. This CDR3 is built from 13 residues. The V and J ends lost 5 bases and 9 bases, in that order; junction bases with no gene match: 6. The germline V gene encodes CDR1 SGHTA and CDR2 FQGNSA.

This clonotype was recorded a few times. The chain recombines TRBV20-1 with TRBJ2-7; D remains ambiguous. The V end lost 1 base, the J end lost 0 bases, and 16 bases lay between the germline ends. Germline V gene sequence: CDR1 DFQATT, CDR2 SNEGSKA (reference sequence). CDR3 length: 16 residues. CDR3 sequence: CSARVSDRASSYEQYF. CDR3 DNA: TGCAGTGCTAGAGTTTCCGATCGAGCGAGCTCCTACGAGCAGTACTTC.

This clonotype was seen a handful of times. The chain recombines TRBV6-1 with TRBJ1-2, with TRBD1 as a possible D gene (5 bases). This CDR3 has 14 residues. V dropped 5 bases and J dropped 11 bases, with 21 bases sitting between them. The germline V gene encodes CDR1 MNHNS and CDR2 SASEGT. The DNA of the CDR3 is TGTGCCAGCAGTCGCGGGGCGCCCCCTGGGAAATACACCTTC. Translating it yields CASSRGAPPGKYTF.

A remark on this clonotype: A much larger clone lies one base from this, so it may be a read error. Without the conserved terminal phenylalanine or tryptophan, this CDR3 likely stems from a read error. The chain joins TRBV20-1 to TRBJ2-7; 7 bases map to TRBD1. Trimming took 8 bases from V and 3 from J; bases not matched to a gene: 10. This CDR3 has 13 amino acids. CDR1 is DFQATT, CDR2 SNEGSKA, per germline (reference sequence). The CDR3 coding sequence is TGCAGTCCCTCCGGACAGGCCGACTACGAGCAGTACCTC. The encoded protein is CSPSGQADYEQYL.

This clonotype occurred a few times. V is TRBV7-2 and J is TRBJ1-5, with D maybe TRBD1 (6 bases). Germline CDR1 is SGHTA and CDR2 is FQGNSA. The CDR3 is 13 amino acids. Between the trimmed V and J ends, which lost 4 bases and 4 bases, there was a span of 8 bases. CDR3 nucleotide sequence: TGTGCCAGCAGCTCACAGGGAAATCAGCCCCAGCATTTT. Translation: CASSSQGNQPQHF. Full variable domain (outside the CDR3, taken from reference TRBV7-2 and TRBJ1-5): GAGVSQSPSNKVTEKGKDVELRCDPISGHTALYWYRQSLGQGLEFLIYFQGNSAPDKSGLPSDRFSAERTGGSVSTLTIQRTQQEDSAVYLCASSSQGNQPQHFGDGTRLSIL.

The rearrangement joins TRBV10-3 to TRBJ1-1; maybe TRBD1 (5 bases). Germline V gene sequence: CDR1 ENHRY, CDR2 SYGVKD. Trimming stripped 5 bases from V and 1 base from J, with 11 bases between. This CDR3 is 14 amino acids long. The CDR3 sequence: CAISRGDRNTEAFF. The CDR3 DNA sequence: TGTGCCATCAGTAGAGGGGATAGGAACACTGAAGCTTTCTTT.

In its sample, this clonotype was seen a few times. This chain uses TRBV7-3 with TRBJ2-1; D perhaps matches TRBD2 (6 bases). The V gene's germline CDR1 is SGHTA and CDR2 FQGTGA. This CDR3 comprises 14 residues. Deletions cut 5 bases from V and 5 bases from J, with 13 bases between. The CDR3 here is CASSVPGDHNEQFF. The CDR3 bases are TGTGCCAGCAGCGTACCGGGGGACCACAATGAGCAGTTCTTC.

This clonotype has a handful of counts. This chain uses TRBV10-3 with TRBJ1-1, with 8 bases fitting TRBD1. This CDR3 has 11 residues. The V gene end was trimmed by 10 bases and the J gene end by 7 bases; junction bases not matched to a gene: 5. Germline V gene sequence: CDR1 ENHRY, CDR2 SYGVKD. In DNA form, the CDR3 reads TGTGCCACAGGGGGCCTTTTTGAAGCTTTCTTT. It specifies CATGGLFEAFF.

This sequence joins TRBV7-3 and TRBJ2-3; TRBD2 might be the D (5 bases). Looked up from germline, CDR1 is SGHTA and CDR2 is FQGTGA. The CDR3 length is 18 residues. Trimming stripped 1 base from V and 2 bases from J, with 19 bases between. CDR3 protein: CASSLKVGLGLATDTQYF. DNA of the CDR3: TGTGCCAGCAGCTTAAAAGTAGGACTTGGTCTAGCCACAGATACGCAGTATTTT.

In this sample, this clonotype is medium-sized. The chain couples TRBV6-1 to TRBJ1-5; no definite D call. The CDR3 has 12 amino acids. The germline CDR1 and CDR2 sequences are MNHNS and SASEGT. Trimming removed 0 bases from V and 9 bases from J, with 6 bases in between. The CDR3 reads CASSEAPGPQHF. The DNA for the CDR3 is TGTGCCAGCAGTGAAGCGCCAGGGCCCCAGCATTTT.

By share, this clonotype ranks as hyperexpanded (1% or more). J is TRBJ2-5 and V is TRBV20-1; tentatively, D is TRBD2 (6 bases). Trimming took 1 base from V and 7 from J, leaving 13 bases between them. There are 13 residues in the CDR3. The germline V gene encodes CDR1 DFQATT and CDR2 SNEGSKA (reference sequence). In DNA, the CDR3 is TGCAGTGCTAGAGGAAGGGGCGGGGTGACCCAGTACTTC. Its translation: CSARGRGGVTQYF.

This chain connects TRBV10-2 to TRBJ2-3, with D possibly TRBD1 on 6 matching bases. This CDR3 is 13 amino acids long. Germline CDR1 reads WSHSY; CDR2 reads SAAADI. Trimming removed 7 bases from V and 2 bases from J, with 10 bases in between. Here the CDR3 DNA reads TGCGCCAGCAAGGGACATTCCACAGATACGCAGTATTTT. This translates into CASKGHSTDTQYF.

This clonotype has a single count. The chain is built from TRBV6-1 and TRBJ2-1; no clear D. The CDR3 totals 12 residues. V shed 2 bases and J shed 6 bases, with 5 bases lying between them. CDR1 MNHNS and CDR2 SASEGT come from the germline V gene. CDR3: CASSEKGNEQFF. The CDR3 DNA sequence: TGTGCCAGCAGTGAAAAAGGCAATGAGCAGTTCTTC.

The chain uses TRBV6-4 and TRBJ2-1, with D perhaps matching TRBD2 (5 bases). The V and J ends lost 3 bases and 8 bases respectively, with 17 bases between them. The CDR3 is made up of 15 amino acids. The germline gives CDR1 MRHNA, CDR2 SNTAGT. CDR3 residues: CASSERPNGVDEQFF. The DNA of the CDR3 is TGTGCCAGCAGTGAGCGGCCAAACGGGGTCGATGAGCAGTTCTTC.

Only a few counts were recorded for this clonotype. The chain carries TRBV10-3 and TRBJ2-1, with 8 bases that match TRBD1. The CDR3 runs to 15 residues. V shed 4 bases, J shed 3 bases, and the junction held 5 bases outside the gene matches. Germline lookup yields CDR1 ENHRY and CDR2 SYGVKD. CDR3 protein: CAISGGQELYNEQFF. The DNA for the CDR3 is TGTGCCATCAGTGGGGGACAGGAGCTCTACAATGAGCAGTTCTTC.

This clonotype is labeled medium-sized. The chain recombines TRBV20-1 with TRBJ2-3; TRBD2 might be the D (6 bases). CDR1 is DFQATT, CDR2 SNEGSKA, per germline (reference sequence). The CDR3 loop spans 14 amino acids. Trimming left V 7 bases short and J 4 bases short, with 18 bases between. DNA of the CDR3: TGCAGTGTGCGGCGCACGGGGGAGGCAGATACGCAGTATTTT. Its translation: CSVRRTGEADTQYF.

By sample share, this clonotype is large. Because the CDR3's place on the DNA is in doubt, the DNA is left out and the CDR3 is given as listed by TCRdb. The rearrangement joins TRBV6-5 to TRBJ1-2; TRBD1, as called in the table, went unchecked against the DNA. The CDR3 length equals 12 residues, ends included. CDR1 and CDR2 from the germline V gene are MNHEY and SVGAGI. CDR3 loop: CASSSSRTSYTF.

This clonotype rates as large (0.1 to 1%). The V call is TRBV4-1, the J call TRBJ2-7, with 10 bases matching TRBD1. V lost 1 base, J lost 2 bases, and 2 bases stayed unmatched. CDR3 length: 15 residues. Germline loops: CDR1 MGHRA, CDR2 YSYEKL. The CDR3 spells CASSQGTGGTYEQYF. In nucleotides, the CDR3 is TGCGCCAGCAGCCAAGGGACAGGGGGAACCTACGAGCAGTACTTC.

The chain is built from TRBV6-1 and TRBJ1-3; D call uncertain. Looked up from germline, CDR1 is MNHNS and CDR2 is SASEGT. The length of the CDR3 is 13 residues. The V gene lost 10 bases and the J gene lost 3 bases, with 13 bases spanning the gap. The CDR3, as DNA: TGTGCCACCGAACCCCCCCATGGAAACACCATATATTTT. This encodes CATEPPHGNTIYF.

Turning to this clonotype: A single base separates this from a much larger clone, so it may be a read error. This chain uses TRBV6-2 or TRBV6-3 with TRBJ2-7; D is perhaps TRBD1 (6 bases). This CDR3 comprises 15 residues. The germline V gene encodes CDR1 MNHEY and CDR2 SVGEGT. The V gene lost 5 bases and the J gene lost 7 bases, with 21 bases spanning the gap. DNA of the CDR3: TGTGCCAGCAGTCGACGCTCAGGGGTGGTTAAAGAGCAGTACTTC. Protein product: CASSRRSGVVKEQYF.

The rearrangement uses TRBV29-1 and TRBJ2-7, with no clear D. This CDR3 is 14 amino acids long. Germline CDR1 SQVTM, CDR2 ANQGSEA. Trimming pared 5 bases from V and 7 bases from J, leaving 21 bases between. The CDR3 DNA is TGCAGCGTTTTCATTTCTCGAACCCCTGGGGAGCAGTACTTC. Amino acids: CSVFISRTPGEQYF.

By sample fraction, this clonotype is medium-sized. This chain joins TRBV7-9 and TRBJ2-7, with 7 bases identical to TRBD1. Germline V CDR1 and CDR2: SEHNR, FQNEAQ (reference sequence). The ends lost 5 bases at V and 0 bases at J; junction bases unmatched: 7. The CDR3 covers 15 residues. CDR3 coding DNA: TGTGCCAGCAGCCGTTCGGGACAGATCTCCTACGAGCAGTACTTC. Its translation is CASSRSGQISYEQYF.